A single sample gave rise to the 10 T cell receptor beta chains below, sequenced in a study of OX40 agonist ivuxolimab in advanced cancers. Repertoires were generated with immunoSEQ multiplex PCR, while TCRdb's copy carries only in-frame clones and drops some. The sample includes around 70,000 clones, around four fifths seen only once; the top ten take roughly 1.9%. The source material was CD4+ or CD8+ T cells sorted from blood, sampled in a trial of the OX40 agonist ivuxolimab. These receptors were obtained from an adult with an advanced solid tumor such as melanoma, head and neck, liver or kidney cancer.

The V and J genes are TRBV19 and TRBJ1-2; D might be TRBD1 (5 bases). The CDR3 contains 15 residues. Between the trimmed V and J ends, which lost 5 bases and 4 bases, there was a span of 17 bases. Germline V gives CDR1 LNHDA, CDR2 SQIVND (reference sequence). In DNA form, the CDR3 reads TGTGCCAGTAGTCGACGGGGCAGGACCACCTATGGCTACACCTTC. Translated: CASSRRGRTTYGYTF. Variable domain in full (rest from reference TRBV19 and TRBJ1-2): DGGITQSPKYLFRKEGQNVTLSCEQNLNHDAMYWYRQDPGQGLRLIYYSQIVNDFQKGDIAEGYSVSREKKESFPLTVTSAQKNPTAFYLCASSRRGRTTYGYTFGSGTRLTVV.

The chain is built from TRBV28 and TRBJ1-3; D unclear. CDR3 size: 14 residues. Germline V CDR1 and CDR2: MDHEN, SYDVKM. Trimming stripped 6 bases from V and 3 bases from J, with 12 bases between. The CDR3 is CASRKGGDGNTIYF. The CDR3 coding sequence is TGTGCCAGCAGGAAGGGCGGAGATGGAAACACCATATATTTT.

The chain recombines TRBV7-9 with TRBJ2-2; the D gene is possibly TRBD1 (5 bases). V was cut by 5 bases and J by 5 bases, with 9 bases left in between. The CDR3 sequence is 13 residues long. The germline V gene encodes CDR1 SEHNR and CDR2 FQNEAQ (reference sequence). The DNA of the CDR3 is TGTGCCAGCAGCCCCAGGGCAACCGGGGAGCTGTTTTTT. The encoded protein is CASSPRATGELFF.

The rearrangement uses TRBV5-1 and TRBJ1-3; D ambiguous. This CDR3 is built from 15 residues. Looked up from germline, CDR1 is SGHRS and CDR2 is YFSETQ. V shed 1 base and J shed 2 bases, with 10 bases lying between them. The CDR3 sequence is CASSLMGGTGNTIYF. The CDR3 DNA reads as TGCGCCAGCAGCTTGATGGGCGGAACTGGAAACACCATATATTTT. The variable domain in full, with the rest retrieved from reference TRBV5-1 and TRBJ1-3, is KAGVTQTPRYLIKTRGQQVTLSCSPISGHRSVSWYQQTPGQGLQFLFEYFSETQRNKGNFPGRFSGRQFSNSRSEMNVSTLELGDSALYLCASSLMGGTGNTIYFGEGSWLTVV.

The V and J genes are TRBV11-2 and TRBJ1-1, with D uncertain. Germline V lookup: CDR1 SGHAT, CDR2 FQNNGV. The CDR3 is 13 amino acids. V was pared by 5 bases and J by 8 bases, with 15 bases between. Here the CDR3 reads CASSLDRALEAFF. Here the CDR3 DNA reads TGTGCCAGCAGCCTCGACCGCGCTCTGGAAGCTTTCTTT. The variable domain in full, completed from reference TRBV11-2 and TRBJ1-1, reads EAGVAQSPRYKIIEKRQSVAFWCNPISGHATLYWYQQILGQGPKLLIQFQNNGVVDDSQLPKDRFSAERLKGVDSTLKIQPAKLEDSAVYLCASSLDRALEAFFGQGTRLTVV.

The chain has TRBV6-5 and TRBJ2-3, with TRBD1 matching over 7 bases. Trimming removed 2 bases from V and 6 bases from J; junction bases left unmatched: 11. The CDR3 runs to 16 residues. CDR1 is MNHEY, CDR2 SVGAGI, per germline. The CDR3 reads CASSYRRDSLKDTQYF. CDR3 coding DNA: TGTGCCAGCAGTTACCGACGGGACAGCCTCAAGGATACGCAGTATTTT.

The rearrangement links TRBV28 to TRBJ2-5; D tentatively reads TRBD1 or TRBD2 (5 bases each). Germline V gene data show CDR1 as MDHEN and CDR2 as SYDVKM. CDR3 length: 14 amino acids. V lost 2 bases and J lost 9, with 16 bases in between. CDR3 nucleotide sequence: TGTGCCAGCAGTTTAAGACTACCTAAAGGGGCCCAGTACTTC. This sequence encodes CASSLRLPKGAQYF.

The V and J genes are TRBV5-1 and TRBJ2-2; 7 positions match TRBD2. The CDR3 length is 19 residues. Trimming cost V 2 bases and J 6 bases; bases outside gene matches: 19. CDR1 is SGHRS and CDR2 is YFSETQ in the germline V gene. As DNA, the CDR3 is TGCGCCAGCAGCTTCAATGCCCCCGGGGCGGGAGTGTCGGCCGGGGAGCTGTTTTTT. It encodes CASSFNAPGAGVSAGELFF. Together with reference TRBV5-1 and TRBJ2-2, the CDR3 gives the full variable domain: KAGVTQTPRYLIKTRGQQVTLSCSPISGHRSVSWYQQTPGQGLQFLFEYFSETQRNKGNFPGRFSGRQFSNSRSEMNVSTLELGDSALYLCASSFNAPGAGVSAGELFFGEGSRLTVL.

The chain links TRBV6-6 to TRBJ1-1, with D unresolved. The V gene's germline CDR1 is MNHNY and CDR2 SVGAGI (reference sequence). The CDR3 covers 12 residues. Trimming shortened V by 7 bases and J by 1 base, and 7 bases separated the two germline ends. CDR3: CASNGGNTEAFF. The CDR3 DNA follows: TGTGCCAGCAACGGTGGGAACACTGAAGCTTTCTTT.

Comment on this clone: This sequence may be a read error, since a much larger clone differs from it by one base. The identical CDR3 is also encoded by other nucleotide sequences in the sample. This chain uses TRBV27 with TRBJ2-7; 12 bases agree with TRBD2. This CDR3 has 16 residues. Germline CDR1 MNHEY, CDR2 SMNVEV (reference sequence). Unmatched junction bases numbered 9, after V lost 5 bases and J lost 4 bases. CDR3 residues: CASSRRTSGIPYEQYF. CDR3 DNA sequence: TGTGCCAGCAGTCGAAGGACTAGCGGGATCCCTTACGAGCAGTACTTC.